Below are 20 T cell receptor beta chains sequenced from a single sample in a study of T cell repertoires in cytomegalovirus infection. TCRdb called the reads again in MiXCR, with one record for every CDR3 protein. The sample lists 200,000 or so distinct CDR3 sequences, about 39% occurring once. Antigens of these TCRs are unknown. The material was CD8+ T cells from cultured PBMCs, obtained from culture after CMV antigen stimulation. The receptors stem from a human donor in good health (CMV status not recorded). Some clones in this sample may be carry-over from other donors' samples.

The chain links TRBV11-2 to TRBJ2-3; a possible D gene is TRBD2 (6 bases). CDR1 and CDR2 from the germline V gene are SGHAT and FQNNGV. V was shortened by 2 bases and J by 0 bases, with 21 bases between the two germline ends. The length of the CDR3 is 19 residues. CDR3 nucleotides: TGTGCCAGCAGCTTATTACCGGGTCTGACTAGAGCTAGCACAGATACGCAGTATTTT. Translating it yields CASSLLPGLTRASTDTQYF.

This clonotype occurred a few times. The chain links TRBV27 to TRBJ1-2; D may be TRBD1 (5 bases). The CDR3 length is 13 residues. Between the trimmed V and J ends, which lost 0 bases and 8 bases, there was a span of 10 bases. The V gene's germline CDR1 is MNHEY and CDR2 SMNVEV (reference sequence). The CDR3 DNA reads as TGTGCCAGCAGTTTATCCGGCAGGGACGGCTACACCTTC. Residues: CASSLSGRDGYTF.

This clonotype was found many times. The rearrangement links TRBV30 to TRBJ2-5; a weak D match, TRBD1 (6 bases). V gave up 8 bases and J gave up 2 bases, with 15 bases separating them. The CDR3 contains 13 residues. CDR1 is GTSNPN and CDR2 is SVGIG in the germline V gene (reference sequence). The chain's CDR3 is CAGARGVQETQYF. The DNA for the CDR3 is TGTGCCGGGGCCAGGGGCGTACAAGAGACCCAGTACTTC.

V and J are TRBV5-1 and TRBJ1-4, with TRBD1 matching over 9 bases. The CDR3 runs 15 residues. V gave up 4 bases and J gave up 8 bases; unmatched junction bases: 9. Germline loops: CDR1 SGHRS, CDR2 YFSETQ. The CDR3 nucleotides read TGCGCCAGCAGCCCCCGGGACAGGGTTGGAGAAAAACTGTTTTTT. It codes for CASSPRDRVGEKLFF. The full variable domain, rest sourced from reference TRBV5-1 and TRBJ1-4, is KAGVTQTPRYLIKTRGQQVTLSCSPISGHRSVSWYQQTPGQGLQFLFEYFSETQRNKGNFPGRFSGRQFSNSRSEMNVSTLELGDSALYLCASSPRDRVGEKLFFGSGTQLSVL.

This clonotype was detected many times. V is TRBV11-2 and J is TRBJ2-1, with 7 bases lining up with TRBD2. CDR1 is SGHAT and CDR2 is FQNNGV in the germline V gene. V lost 5 bases to trimming and J lost 7 bases; unmatched junction nucleotides: 5. This CDR3 contains 13 residues. CDR3 nucleotides: TGTGCCAGCAGCAGTGACGGGGGGAATGAGCAGTTCTTC. Translated: CASSSDGGNEQFF. Together with reference TRBV11-2 and TRBJ2-1, the CDR3 gives the full variable domain: EAGVAQSPRYKIIEKRQSVAFWCNPISGHATLYWYQQILGQGPKLLIQFQNNGVVDDSQLPKDRFSAERLKGVDSTLKIQPAKLEDSAVYLCASSSDGGNEQFFGPGTRLTVL.

As concerns this clonotype: Here the CDR3 omits its conserved ending phenylalanine or tryptophan, so a read error is the likely source. The chain employs TRBV7-9 and TRBJ2-1; D gene uncertain. V was cut by 1 base and J by 6 bases, with 22 bases left in between. The CDR3 length is 18 residues. The germline V gene encodes CDR1 SEHNR and CDR2 FQNEAQ (reference sequence). CDR3: CASSLGVGATETSNEQFL. CDR3 nucleotides: TGTGCCAGCAGCTTAGGGGTCGGAGCGACCGAGACGAGCAATGAGCAGTTCTTA.

This clonotype was picked up a small number of times. V usage is TRBV11-3 and J usage is TRBJ2-7, with TRBD1 matching over 9 bases. The CDR3 has 16 residues. Looked up from germline, CDR1 is SGHNT and CDR2 is YENEEA. Trimming took 4 bases from V and 4 from J; bases not matched to a gene: 11. CDR3 in DNA: TGTGCCAGCAGCTCACGTGTGACAGGGGGAAGGTACGAGCAGTACTTC. Translation: CASSSRVTGGRYEQYF.

Only a few counts were recorded for this clonotype. The chain recombines TRBV6-1 with TRBJ2-7; weak D call: TRBD1 (6 bases). The V end lost 4 bases, the J end lost 2 bases, and 18 bases lay between the germline ends. Germline CDR1 MNHNS, CDR2 SASEGT. The CDR3 is made up of 16 amino acids. In nucleotides, the CDR3 is TGTGCCAGCAGTGTGAATCACCGGGACACCCCCTACGAGCAGTACTTC. Protein product: CASSVNHRDTPYEQYF.

This clonotype was detected a few times. The genes are TRBV12-3 or TRBV12-4 and TRBJ2-3, with no clear D. CDR3 size: 12 residues. The V end was cut by 4 bases, the J end by 2 bases, with 4 bases between. The DNA of the CDR3 is TGTGCCAGCAGTTCGGACACAGATACGCAGTATTTT. Protein: CASSSDTDTQYF.

The V and J genes are TRBV7-9 and TRBJ2-1; 13 bases line up with TRBD2. The CDR3 is made up of 18 amino acids. Germline V gene data show CDR1 as SEHNR and CDR2 as FQNEAQ (reference sequence). J lost 4 bases, V lost 3 bases, and 9 bases had no gene match. Here the CDR3 DNA reads TGTGCCAGCAGCTTCCCCCCCGGGACTAGCGGGGAGTACAATGAGCAGTTCTTC. It specifies CASSFPPGTSGEYNEQFF. Full variable domain (missing parts from reference TRBV7-9 and TRBJ2-1): DTGVSQNPRHKITKRGQNVTFRCDPISEHNRLYWYRQTLGQGPEFLTYFQNEAQLEKSRLLSDRFSAERPKGSFSTLEIQRTEQGDSAMYLCASSFPPGTSGEYNEQFFGPGTRLTVL.

The CDR3 region has the DNA TGTGCCAGCAGCGCGAGCGGGGGGCTTAATGAGCAGTTCTTC. Translation gives CASSASGGLNEQFF. The rearrangement links TRBV7-4 to TRBJ2-1; 9 nucleotides align to TRBD2. V was pared by 5 bases and J by 7 bases, with 6 bases of the junction left unmatched. Germline assignment: CDR1 SGHVT and CDR2 SQSDAQ. CDR3 length equals 14 residues. Looking up the rest from reference TRBV7-4 and TRBJ2-1 gives the full variable domain: GAGVSQSPRYKVAKRGRDVALRCDSISGHVTLYWYRQTLGQGSEVLTYSQSDAQRDKSGRPSGRFSAERPERSVSTLKIQRTEQGDSAVYLCASSASGGLNEQFFGPGTRLTVL.

V and J are TRBV28 and TRBJ2-7, with 8 bases fitting TRBD2. V lost 2 bases and J lost 2; bases outside the gene matches: 5. Germline V gene lookup returns CDR1 MDHEN and CDR2 SYDVKM. The length of the CDR3 is 15 residues. CDR3 bases: TGTGCCAGCAGTTTACCCAGCGGGGGTGCCTACGAGCAGTACTTC. Its protein product is CASSLPSGGAYEQYF.

This chain links TRBV7-6 with TRBJ2-1, with D tentatively TRBD2 (6 bases). Trimming left V 3 bases short and J 7 bases short, with 16 bases between. This CDR3 region has 15 residues. CDR1 and CDR2 (germline): SGHVS, FNYEAQ. For the CDR3, the DNA is TGTGCCAGCAGCTTCGCCAGCGGGTCTAGAAATGAGCAGTTCTTC. Residues: CASSFASGSRNEQFF.

V and J are TRBV20-1 and TRBJ2-5, with D maybe TRBD2 (6 bases). V was trimmed by 2 bases and J by 7 bases, leaving 23 bases between them. Germline V gene sequence: CDR1 DFQATT, CDR2 SNEGSKA (reference sequence). This CDR3 comprises 16 residues. CDR3 DNA: TGCAGTGCTAGATCCGAGGACTGGGGCTCCGGGGGGACCCAGTACTTC. It codes for CSARSEDWGSGGTQYF.

This clonotype was seen a few times. The genes are TRBV28 and TRBJ2-7; 10 bases map to TRBD2. Germline assignment: CDR1 MDHEN and CDR2 SYDVKM. The CDR3 is 16 amino acids. With 1 base clipped from V and 0 bases from J, the junction kept 3 bases outside the gene matches. The CDR3 DNA follows: TGTGCCAGCAGTTTATTAAGCGGGAGGGCCTCCTACGAGCAGTACTTC. This codes for CASSLLSGRASYEQYF.

This chain joins TRBV7-8 and TRBJ2-7, with 7 bases matching TRBD2. V shed 5 bases and J 6 bases; nucleotides not matched to a gene: 4. Germline values: CDR1 SGHVS, CDR2 FQNEAQ. The CDR3 extends over 12 amino acids. The CDR3 DNA reads as TGTGCCAGCAGCCGAGGGACTACCGAGCAGTACTTC. It codes for CASSRGTTEQYF.

The chain employs TRBV7-6 and TRBJ2-7; 8 positions agree with TRBD1. CDR3 length equals 14 residues. In germline, CDR1 is SGHVS, CDR2 FNYEAQ. Trimming removed 5 bases from V and 5 bases from J; junction bases left unmatched: 8. Written as DNA, the CDR3 is TGTGCCAGCAGCATCAGACAGGGGATTAACGAGCAGTACTTC. Amino acids: CASSIRQGINEQYF.

With regard to this clonotype: One end of the junction does not line up with germline, which may come from a read error. The rearrangement uses TRBV27 and TRBJ2-1, with 8 positions matching TRBD2. The CDR3 runs to 17 residues. In germline, CDR1 is MNHEY, CDR2 SMNVEV (reference sequence). CDR3 protein: CASSGLAIISGDNERFF. The CDR3 nucleotides are TGTGCCAGCAGCGGACTAGCCATTATCAGCGGGGACAATGAGCGGTTCTTC.

The V call is TRBV6-8, the J call TRBJ1-1; TRBD1 matches at 9 bases. V shed 5 bases and J 1 base; nucleotides not matched to a gene: 8. The CDR3 runs 16 residues. CDR1 MNHGY and CDR2 SAAAGT come from the germline V gene. In nucleotides, the CDR3 is TGTGCCAGCAGTATACAACCGGGACAGGGGAACACTGAAGCTTTCTTT. Protein product: CASSIQPGQGNTEAFF.

This clonotype was detected ten times or more. The gene calls are TRBV11-2 and TRBJ1-5; D ambiguous. Trimming took off 4 bases at V and 2 bases at J, with 9 bases between the two ends. The CDR3 contains 14 residues. The germline gives CDR1 SGHAT, CDR2 FQNNGV. The CDR3 reads CASSSWGGNQPQHF. In DNA, the CDR3 is TGTGCCAGCAGCTCATGGGGTGGCAATCAGCCCCAGCATTTT.